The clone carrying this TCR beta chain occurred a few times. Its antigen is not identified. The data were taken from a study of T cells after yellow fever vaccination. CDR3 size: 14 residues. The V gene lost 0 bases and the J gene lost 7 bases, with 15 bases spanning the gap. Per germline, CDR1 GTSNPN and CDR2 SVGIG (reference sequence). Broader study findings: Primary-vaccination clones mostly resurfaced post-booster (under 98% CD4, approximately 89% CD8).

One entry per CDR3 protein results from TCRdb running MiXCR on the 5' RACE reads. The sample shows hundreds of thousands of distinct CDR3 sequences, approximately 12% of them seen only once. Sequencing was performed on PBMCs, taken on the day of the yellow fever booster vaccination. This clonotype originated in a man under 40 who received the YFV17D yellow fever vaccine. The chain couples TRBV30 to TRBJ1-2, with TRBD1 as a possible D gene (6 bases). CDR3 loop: CAWSVFGGQTGYTF. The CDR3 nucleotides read TGTGCCTGGAGTGTATTTGGGGGGCAAACTGGCTACACCTTC.